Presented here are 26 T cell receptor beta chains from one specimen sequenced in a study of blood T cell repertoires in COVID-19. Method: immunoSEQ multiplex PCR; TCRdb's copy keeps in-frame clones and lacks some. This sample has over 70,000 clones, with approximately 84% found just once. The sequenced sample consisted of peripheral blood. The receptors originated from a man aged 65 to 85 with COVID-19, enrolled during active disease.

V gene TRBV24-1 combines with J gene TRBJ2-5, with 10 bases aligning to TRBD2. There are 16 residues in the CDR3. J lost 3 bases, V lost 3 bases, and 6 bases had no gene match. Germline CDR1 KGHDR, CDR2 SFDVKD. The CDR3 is CATSDTLAGREETQYF. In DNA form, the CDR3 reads TGTGCCACCAGTGATACACTAGCGGGAAGGGAAGAGACCCAGTACTTC.

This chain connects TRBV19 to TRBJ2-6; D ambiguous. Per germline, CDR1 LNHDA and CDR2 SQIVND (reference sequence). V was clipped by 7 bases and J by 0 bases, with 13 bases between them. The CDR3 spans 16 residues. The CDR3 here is CASTKKLSSGANVLTF. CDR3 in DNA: TGTGCCAGTACCAAAAAACTTAGCTCTGGGGCCAACGTCCTGACTTTC.

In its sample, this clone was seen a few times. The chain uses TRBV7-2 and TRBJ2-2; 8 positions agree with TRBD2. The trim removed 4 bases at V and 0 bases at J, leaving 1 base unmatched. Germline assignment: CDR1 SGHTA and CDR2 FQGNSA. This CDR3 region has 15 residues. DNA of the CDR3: TGTGCCAGCAGCTCCGGGGGGGCGAACACCGGGGAGCTGTTTTTT. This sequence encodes CASSSGGANTGELFF. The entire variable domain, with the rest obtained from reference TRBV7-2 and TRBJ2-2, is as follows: GAGVSQSPSNKVTEKGKDVELRCDPISGHTALYWYRQSLGQGLEFLIYFQGNSAPDKSGLPSDRFSAERTGGSVSTLTIQRTQQEDSAVYLCASSSGGANTGELFFGEGSRLTVL.

CDR3 bases: TGTGCCAGCAGCTACCGTAGCCTGGATAGCAATCAGCCCCAGCATTTT. Translating it yields CASSYRSLDSNQPQHF. V usage is TRBV7-2 and J usage is TRBJ1-5; no reliable D call. Germline assignment: CDR1 SGHTA and CDR2 FQGNSA. The CDR3 is 16 residues long. V was pared by 4 bases and J by 0 bases, with 13 bases between.

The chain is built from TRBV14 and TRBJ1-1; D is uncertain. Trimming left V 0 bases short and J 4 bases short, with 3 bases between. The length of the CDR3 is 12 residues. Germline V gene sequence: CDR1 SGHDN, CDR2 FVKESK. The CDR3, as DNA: TGTGCCAGCAGCCAAGACTTCACTGAAGCTTTCTTT. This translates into CASSQDFTEAFF.

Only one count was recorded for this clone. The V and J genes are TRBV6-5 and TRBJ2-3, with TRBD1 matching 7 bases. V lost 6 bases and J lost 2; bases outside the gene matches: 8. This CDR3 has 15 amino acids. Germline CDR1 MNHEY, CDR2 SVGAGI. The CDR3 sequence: CASSYRGGNTDTQYF. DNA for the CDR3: TGTGCCAGCAGCTATAGAGGGGGCAACACAGATACGCAGTATTTT.

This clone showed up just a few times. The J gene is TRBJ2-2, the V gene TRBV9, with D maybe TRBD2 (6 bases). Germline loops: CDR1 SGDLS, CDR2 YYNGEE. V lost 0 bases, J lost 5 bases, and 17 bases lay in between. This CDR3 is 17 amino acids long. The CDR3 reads CASSVEAGRERTGELFF. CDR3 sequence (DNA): TGTGCCAGCAGCGTAGAAGCGGGTCGGGAGCGGACCGGGGAGCTGTTTTTT.

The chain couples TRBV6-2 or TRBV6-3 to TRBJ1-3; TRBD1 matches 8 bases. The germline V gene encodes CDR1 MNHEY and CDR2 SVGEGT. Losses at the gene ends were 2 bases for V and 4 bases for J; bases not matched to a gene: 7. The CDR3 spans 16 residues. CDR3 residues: CASSYQTGTGGNTIYF. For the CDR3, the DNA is TGTGCCAGCAGTTACCAGACCGGGACAGGAGGAAACACCATATATTTT.

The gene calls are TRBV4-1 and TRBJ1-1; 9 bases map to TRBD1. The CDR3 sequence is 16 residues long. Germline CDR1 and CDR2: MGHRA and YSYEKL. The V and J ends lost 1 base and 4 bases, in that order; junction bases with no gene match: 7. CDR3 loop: CASSQGRQGGGTEAFF. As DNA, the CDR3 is TGCGCCAGCAGCCAAGGGAGACAGGGGGGAGGCACTGAAGCTTTCTTT.

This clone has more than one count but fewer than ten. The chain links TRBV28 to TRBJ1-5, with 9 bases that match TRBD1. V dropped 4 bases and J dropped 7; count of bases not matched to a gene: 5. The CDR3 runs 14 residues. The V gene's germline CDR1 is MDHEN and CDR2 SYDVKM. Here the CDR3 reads CASSSNRGLQPQHF. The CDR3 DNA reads TGTGCCAGCAGTTCAAACAGGGGGCTGCAGCCCCAGCATTTT. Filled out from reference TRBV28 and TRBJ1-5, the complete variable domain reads DVKVTQSSRYLVKRTGEKVFLECVQDMDHENMFWYRQDPGLGLRLIYFSYDVKMKEKGDIPEGYSVSREKKERFSLILESASTNQTSMYLCASSSNRGLQPQHFGDGTRLSIL.

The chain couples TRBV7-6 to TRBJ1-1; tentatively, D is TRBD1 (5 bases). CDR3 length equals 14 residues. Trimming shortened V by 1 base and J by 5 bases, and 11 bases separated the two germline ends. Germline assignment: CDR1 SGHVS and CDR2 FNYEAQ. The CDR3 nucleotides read TGTGCCAGCAGCTTAGGGGCTGGGGGGACTGAAGCTTTCTTT. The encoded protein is CASSLGAGGTEAFF.

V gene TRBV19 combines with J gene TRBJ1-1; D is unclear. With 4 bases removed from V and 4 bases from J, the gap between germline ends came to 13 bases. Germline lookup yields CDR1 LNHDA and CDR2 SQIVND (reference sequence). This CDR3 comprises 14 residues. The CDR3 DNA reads TGTGCCAGTAGTAAGACCTATCGCGGCACTGAAGCTTTCTTT. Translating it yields CASSKTYRGTEAFF. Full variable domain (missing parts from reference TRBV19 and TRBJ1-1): DGGITQSPKYLFRKEGQNVTLSCEQNLNHDAMYWYRQDPGQGLRLIYYSQIVNDFQKGDIAEGYSVSREKKESFPLTVTSAQKNPTAFYLCASSKTYRGTEAFFGQGTRLTVV.

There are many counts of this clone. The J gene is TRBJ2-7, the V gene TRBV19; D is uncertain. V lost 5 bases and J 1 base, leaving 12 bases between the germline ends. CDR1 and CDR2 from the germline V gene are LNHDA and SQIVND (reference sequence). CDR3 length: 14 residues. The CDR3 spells CASSLTAASYEQYF. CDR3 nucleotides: TGTGCCAGTAGTCTGACTGCTGCATCCTACGAGCAGTACTTC.

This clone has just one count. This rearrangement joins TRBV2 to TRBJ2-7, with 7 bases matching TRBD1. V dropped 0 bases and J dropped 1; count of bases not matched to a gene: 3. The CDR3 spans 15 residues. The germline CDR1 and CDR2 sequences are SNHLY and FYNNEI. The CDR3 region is CASSEATGYSYEQYF. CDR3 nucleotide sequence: TGTGCCAGCAGTGAAGCGACAGGGTATTCCTACGAGCAGTACTTC.

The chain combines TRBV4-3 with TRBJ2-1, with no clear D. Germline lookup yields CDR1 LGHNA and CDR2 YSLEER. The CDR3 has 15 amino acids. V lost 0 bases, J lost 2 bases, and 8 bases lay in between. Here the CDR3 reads CASSQDSLAYNEQFF. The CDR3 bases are TGCGCCAGCAGCCAAGATAGCCTAGCCTACAATGAGCAGTTCTTC.

CDR3 region: CASRSSSGGTEAFF. CDR3 coding DNA: TGTGCCAGCAGGTCTTCTTCAGGGGGGACTGAAGCTTTCTTT. The gene calls are TRBV11-3 and TRBJ1-1; 7 bases are a match to TRBD1. The germline V gene encodes CDR1 SGHNT and CDR2 YENEEA. The CDR3 covers 14 residues. V was clipped by 6 bases and J by 5 bases; unmatched bases: 9.

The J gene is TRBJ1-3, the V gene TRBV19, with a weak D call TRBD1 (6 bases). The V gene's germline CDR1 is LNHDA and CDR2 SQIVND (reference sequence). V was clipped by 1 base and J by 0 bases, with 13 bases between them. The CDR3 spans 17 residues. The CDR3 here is CASSIVLTGSSGNTIYF. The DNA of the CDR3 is TGTGCCAGTAGTATAGTCCTCACAGGGAGCTCTGGAAACACCATATATTTT.

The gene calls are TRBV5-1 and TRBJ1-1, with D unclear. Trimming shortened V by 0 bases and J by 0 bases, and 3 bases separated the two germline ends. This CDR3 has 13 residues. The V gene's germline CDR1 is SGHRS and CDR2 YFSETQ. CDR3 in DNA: TGCGCCAGCAGCTTGGTATTGAACACTGAAGCTTTCTTT. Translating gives CASSLVLNTEAFF.

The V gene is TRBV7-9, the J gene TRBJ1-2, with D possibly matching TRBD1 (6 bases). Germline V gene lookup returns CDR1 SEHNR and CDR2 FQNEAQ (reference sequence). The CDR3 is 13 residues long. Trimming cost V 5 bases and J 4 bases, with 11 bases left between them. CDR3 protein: CASSPGVAYGYTF. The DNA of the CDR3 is TGTGCCAGCAGCCCAGGGGTGGCCTATGGCTACACCTTC. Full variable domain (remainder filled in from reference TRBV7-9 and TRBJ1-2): DTGVSQNPRHKITKRGQNVTFRCDPISEHNRLYWYRQTLGQGPEFLTYFQNEAQLEKSRLLSDRFSAERPKGSFSTLEIQRTEQGDSAMYLCASSPGVAYGYTFGSGTRLTVV.

In DNA form, the CDR3 reads TGTGCCAGCAGCGTAAGGACAGTCTACCCTCTAAGCTACACCTTC. Encoded protein: CASSVRTVYPLSYTF. The chain couples TRBV5-4 to TRBJ1-2, with D tentatively TRBD1 (6 bases). Germline CDR1 reads SGHNT; CDR2 reads YYREEE (reference sequence). V was trimmed by 4 bases and J by 9 bases, leaving 22 bases between them. The CDR3 totals 15 residues.

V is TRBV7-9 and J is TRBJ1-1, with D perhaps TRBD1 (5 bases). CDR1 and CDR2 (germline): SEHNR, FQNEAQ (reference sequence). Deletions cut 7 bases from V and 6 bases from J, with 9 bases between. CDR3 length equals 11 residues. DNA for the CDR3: TGTGCCAGCAACAGGTATTCTGAAGCTTTCTTT. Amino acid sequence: CASNRYSEAFF.

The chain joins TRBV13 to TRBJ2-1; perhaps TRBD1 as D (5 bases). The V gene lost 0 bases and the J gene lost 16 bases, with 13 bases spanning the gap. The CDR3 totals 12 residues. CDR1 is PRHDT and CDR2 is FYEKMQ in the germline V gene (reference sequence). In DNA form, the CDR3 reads TGTGCCAGCAGCTTAGGCAGGGCGAGAAGATTCTTC. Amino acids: CASSLGRARRFF. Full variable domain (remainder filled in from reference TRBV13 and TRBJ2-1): AAGVIQSPRHLIKEKRETATLKCYPIPRHDTVYWYQQGPGQDPQFLISFYEKMQSDKGSIPDRFSAQQFSDYHSELNMSSLELGDSALYFCASSLGRARRFFGPGTRLTVL.

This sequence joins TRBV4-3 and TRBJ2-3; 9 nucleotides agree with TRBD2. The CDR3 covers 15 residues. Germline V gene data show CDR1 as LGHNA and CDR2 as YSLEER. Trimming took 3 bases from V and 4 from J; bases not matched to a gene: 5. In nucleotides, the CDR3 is TGCGCCAGCAGCCAGGTAGCGGGGGCTGCAGATACGCAGTATTTT. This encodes CASSQVAGAADTQYF.

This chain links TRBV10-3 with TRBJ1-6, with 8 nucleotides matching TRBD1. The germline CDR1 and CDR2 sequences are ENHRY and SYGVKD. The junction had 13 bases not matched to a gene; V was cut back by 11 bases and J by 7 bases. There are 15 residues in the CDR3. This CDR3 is CASRGPATPNSPLHF. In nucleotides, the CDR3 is TGTGCCTCCAGGGGGCCAGCAACCCCGAATTCACCCCTCCACTTT.

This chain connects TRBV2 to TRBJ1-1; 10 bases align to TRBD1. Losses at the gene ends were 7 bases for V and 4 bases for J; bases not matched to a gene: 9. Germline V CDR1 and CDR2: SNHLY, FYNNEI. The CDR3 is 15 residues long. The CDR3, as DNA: TGTGCCAGCACCTTGACAGGGGGCGAGAGCACTGAAGCTTTCTTT. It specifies CASTLTGGESTEAFF.

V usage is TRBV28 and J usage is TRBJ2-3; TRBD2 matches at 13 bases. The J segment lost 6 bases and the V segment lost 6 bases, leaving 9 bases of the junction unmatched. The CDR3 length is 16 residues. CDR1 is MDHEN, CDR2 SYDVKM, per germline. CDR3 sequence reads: CASSMTSGRQVDTQYF. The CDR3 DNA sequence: TGTGCCAGCAGCATGACTAGCGGGAGGCAGGTCGATACGCAGTATTTT.